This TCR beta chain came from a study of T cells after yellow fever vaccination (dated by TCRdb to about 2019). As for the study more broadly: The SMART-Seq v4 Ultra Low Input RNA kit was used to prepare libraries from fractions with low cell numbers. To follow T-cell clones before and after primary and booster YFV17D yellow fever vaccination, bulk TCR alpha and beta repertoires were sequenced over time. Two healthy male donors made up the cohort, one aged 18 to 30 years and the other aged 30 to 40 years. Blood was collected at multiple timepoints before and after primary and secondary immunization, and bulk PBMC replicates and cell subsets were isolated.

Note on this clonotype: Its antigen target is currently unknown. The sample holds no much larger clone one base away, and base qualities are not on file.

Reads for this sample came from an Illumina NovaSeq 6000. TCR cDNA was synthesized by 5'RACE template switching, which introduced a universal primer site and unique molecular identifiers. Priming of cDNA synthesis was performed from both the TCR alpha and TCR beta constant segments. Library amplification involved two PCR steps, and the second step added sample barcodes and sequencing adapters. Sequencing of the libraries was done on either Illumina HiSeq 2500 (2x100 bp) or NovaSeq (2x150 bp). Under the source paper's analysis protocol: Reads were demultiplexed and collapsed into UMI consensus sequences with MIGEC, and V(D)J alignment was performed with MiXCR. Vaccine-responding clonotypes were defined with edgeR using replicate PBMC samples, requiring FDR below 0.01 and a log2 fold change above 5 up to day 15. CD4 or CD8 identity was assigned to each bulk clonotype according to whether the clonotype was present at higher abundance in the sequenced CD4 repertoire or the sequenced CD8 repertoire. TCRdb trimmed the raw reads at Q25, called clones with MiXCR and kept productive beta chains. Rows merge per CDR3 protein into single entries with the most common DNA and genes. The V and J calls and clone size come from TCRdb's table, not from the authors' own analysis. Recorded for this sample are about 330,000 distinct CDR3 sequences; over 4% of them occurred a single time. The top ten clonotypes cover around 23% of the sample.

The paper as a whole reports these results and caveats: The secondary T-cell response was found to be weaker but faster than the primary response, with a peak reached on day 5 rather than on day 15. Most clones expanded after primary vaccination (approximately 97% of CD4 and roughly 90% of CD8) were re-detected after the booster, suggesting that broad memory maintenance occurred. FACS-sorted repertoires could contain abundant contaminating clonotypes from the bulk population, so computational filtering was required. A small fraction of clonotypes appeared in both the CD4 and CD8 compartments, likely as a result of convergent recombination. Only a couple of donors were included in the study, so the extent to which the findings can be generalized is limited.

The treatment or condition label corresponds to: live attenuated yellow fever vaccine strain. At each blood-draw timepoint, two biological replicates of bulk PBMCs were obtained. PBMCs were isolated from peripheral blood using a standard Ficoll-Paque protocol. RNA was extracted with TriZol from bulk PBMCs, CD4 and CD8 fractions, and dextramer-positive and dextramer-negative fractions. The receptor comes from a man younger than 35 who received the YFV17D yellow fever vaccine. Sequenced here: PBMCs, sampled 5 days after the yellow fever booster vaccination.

The nucleotides are TGCGCCAGCAGCTTGGCGTTCAGGGGCGACAATGAGCAGTTCTTC. Its product reads: CASSLAFRGDNEQFF. Recombination connected TRBV5-1 to TRBJ2-1, with TRBD1 as a weak D call on 6 bases. The CDR3 measures 15 amino acids from cysteine to phenylalanine. The DNA shown is the 45-base CDR3, in frame from base 1. CDR1 and CDR2, per the germline V gene, are SGHRS and YFSETQ. Trimming at the junction amounts to 0 bases on V and 5 bases on J, and the germline ends lie 12 bases apart.